Sequencing of this TCR beta chain was carried out in a study of control samples from healthy donors and cancer patients. The data were produced by immunoSEQ multiplex PCR, yet TCRdb's version contains in-frame clones alone and is incomplete. The data contain roughly 76,000 clones, roughly 94% of them singletons. This CDR3 comprises 16 residues. Per the germline V gene, CDR1 is MNHEY and CDR2 is SVGAGI. The V and J ends lost 4 bases and 4 bases respectively, with 17 bases between them. The sequenced material came from blood. The receptor was isolated from a middle-aged woman in good health. This chain links TRBV6-5 with TRBJ1-3, with D tentatively TRBD1 (6 bases). In DNA form, the CDR3 reads TGTGCCAGCAGTTCACCCACGGGACACTCGGGAAACACCATATATTTT. This sequence encodes CASSSPTGHSGNTIYF.